The 13 T cell receptor beta chains below all came from one sample that was sequenced in a study of Ad26.COV2.S vaccination and SARS-CoV-2 variants. Treatment here: over 15 received Ad26.COV2.S at low or high dose, single or two shots; about five received placebo; per-sample allocation not given. Material that was analyzed had been drawn on day 63 after the first vaccine or placebo injection. This table comes from immunoSEQ multiplex PCR, and its TCRdb copy is limited to in-frame clones, with some not included. The sample shows hundreds of thousands of clones, 80% to 90% of them seen only once. Sequencing used peripheral blood, obtained in a trial of Ad26.COV2.S vaccine versus placebo. The source is a person aged 18-65 years who received the Ad26.COV2.S COVID-19 vaccine or a placebo.

To note about this clone: A much larger clone lies one base from this, so it may be a read error. The identical CDR3 is also encoded by other nucleotide sequences in the sample. The rearrangement joins TRBV19 to TRBJ2-1; 11 nucleotides align to TRBD2. V dropped 4 bases and J dropped 4; count of bases not matched to a gene: 3. Germline assignment: CDR1 LNHDA and CDR2 SQIVND (reference sequence). This CDR3 contains 15 residues. The CDR3 bases are TGTGCCAGTAGTAAGACTAGCGGGGCTTACAATGAGCAGTTCTTC. This gives the protein CASSKTSGAYNEQFF.

The chain combines TRBV2 with TRBJ2-5, with unresolved D. Trimming left V 7 bases short and J 5 bases short, with 8 bases between. Per the germline V gene, CDR1 is SNHLY and CDR2 is FYNNEI. The CDR3 sequence is 11 residues long. The CDR3 DNA sequence: TGTGCCAGCATTAAAGGGGAGACCCAGTACTTC. Its protein product is CASIKGETQYF.

The chain employs TRBV11-3 and TRBJ2-3; D gene unclear. This CDR3 region has 14 residues. CDR1 is SGHNT and CDR2 is YENEEA in the germline V gene. V was clipped by 1 base and J by 4 bases, with 9 bases between them. CDR3: CASSLGRSADTQYF. The DNA for the CDR3 is TGTGCCAGCAGCTTAGGGCGTAGTGCAGATACGCAGTATTTT.

The DNA of the CDR3 is TGTGCCAGCAGTGAAAATGGGCTGTGGAATCAGCCCCAGCATTTT. Translated, it gives CASSENGLWNQPQHF. The genes are TRBV6-1 and TRBJ1-5; D not certain. The CDR3 sequence is 15 residues long. Deletions cut 2 bases from V and 4 bases from J, with 12 bases between. CDR1 is MNHNS, CDR2 SASEGT, per germline.

In nucleotides, the CDR3 is TGTGCCAGCTCACCAGGGTTAACAGATACGCAGTATTTT. Encoded protein: CASSPGLTDTQYF. This chain connects TRBV18 to TRBJ2-3; no clear D. Trimming pared 2 bases from V and 3 bases from J, leaving 6 bases between. The germline V gene encodes CDR1 KGHSH and CDR2 LQKENI. The CDR3 covers 13 residues. Full variable domain (missing parts from reference TRBV18 and TRBJ2-3): NAGVMQNPRHLVRRRGQEARLRCSPMKGHSHVYWYRQLPEEGLKFMVYLQKENIIDESGMPKERFSAEFPKEGPSILRIQQVVRGDSAAYFCASSPGLTDTQYFGPGTRLTVL.

This clone was seen once. The rearrangement links TRBV7-2 to TRBJ1-3, with 7 bases identical to TRBD1. Per the germline V gene, CDR1 is SGHTA and CDR2 is FQGNSA. Trimming cost V 5 bases and J 5 bases; bases outside gene matches: 9. This CDR3 is built from 15 residues. The DNA for the CDR3 is TGTGCCAGCAGCCCCACCGGGACAGCTAGAAACACCATATATTTT. Amino acids: CASSPTGTARNTIYF. The full variable domain, in which reference TRBV7-2 and TRBJ1-3 provide the parts outside the CDR3, is GAGVSQSPSNKVTEKGKDVELRCDPISGHTALYWYRQSLGQGLEFLIYFQGNSAPDKSGLPSDRFSAERTGGSVSTLTIQRTQQEDSAVYLCASSPTGTARNTIYFGEGSWLTVV.

The V and J genes are TRBV5-6 and TRBJ1-6; 7 bases line up with TRBD1. V lost 8 bases and J lost 6; bases outside the gene matches: 11. The CDR3 consists of 15 residues. Germline-derived CDR1 and CDR2 are SGHDT and YYEEEE. CDR3 residues: CASARGQLSNSPLHF. CDR3 sequence (DNA): TGTGCCAGTGCCCGGGGACAGCTATCTAATTCACCCCTCCACTTT.

The chain combines TRBV12-3 or TRBV12-4 with TRBJ1-2; D is unresolved. The CDR3 loop spans 13 amino acids. Trimming took 5 bases from V and 8 from J, leaving 15 bases between them. The CDR3 spells CASSPLQERGYTF. Here the CDR3 DNA reads TGTGCCAGCAGTCCCCTCCAAGAGAGGGGCTACACCTTC.

V gene TRBV4-2 combines with J gene TRBJ2-3; 10 nucleotides align to TRBD2. From germline, CDR1 is LGHNA and CDR2 YNFKEQ. V gave up 2 bases and J gave up 4 bases; unmatched junction bases: 6. CDR3 length equals 16 residues. This chain's CDR3 is CASSQLAGDRPDTQYF. As DNA, the CDR3 is TGTGCCAGCAGCCAACTAGCGGGAGACCGCCCAGATACGCAGTATTTT.

V is TRBV5-4 and J is TRBJ2-2, with no clear D. This CDR3 has 12 residues. Trimming removed 4 bases from V and 6 bases from J, with 7 bases in between. Germline V gene lookup returns CDR1 SGHNT and CDR2 YYREEE (reference sequence). The chain's CDR3 is CASSMDAGELFF. The CDR3 nucleotides read TGTGCCAGCAGCATGGATGCCGGGGAGCTGTTTTTT.

This sequence joins TRBV3-1 (or the pseudogene TRBV3-2) and TRBJ1-5; TRBD1 is a possible D gene (5 bases). CDR3 length equals 14 residues. Germline CDR1 LGHDT, CDR2 YNNKEL (reference sequence). V dropped 2 bases and J dropped 7 bases, with 12 bases sitting between them. The CDR3 DNA is TGTGCCAGCAGCCAATTGGGGCAGGGCCAGCCCCAGCATTTT. Amino acids: CASSQLGQGQPQHF.

This clone has just one count. In DNA form, the CDR3 reads TGTGCCAGCAGGTTGACAGGCTTCTACACCGGGGAGCTGTTTTTT. As protein: CASRLTGFYTGELFF. This chain connects TRBV4-2 to TRBJ2-2; weak D call: TRBD1 (6 bases). The V and J ends lost 6 bases and 3 bases respectively, with 14 bases between them. This CDR3 comprises 15 residues. CDR1 and CDR2 from the germline V gene are LGHNA and YNFKEQ.

The chain has TRBV7-2 and TRBJ1-3; D gene ambiguous. Germline values: CDR1 SGHTA, CDR2 FQGNSA. The CDR3 has 12 amino acids. Trimming shortened V by 5 bases and J by 0 bases, and 2 bases separated the two germline ends. CDR3 sequence reads: CASSNSGNTIYF. The CDR3 DNA follows: TGTGCCAGCAGCAACTCTGGAAACACCATATATTTT.